A single T cell receptor (beta chain) is shown here with its context. Its specificity is not known. This record comes from a study of identical twins. Study-level points and caveats: The degree of excess twin sharing was weaker in beta out-of-frame sequences. For monozygotic twins, models underestimated out-of-frame TCR alpha sharing.

TCRdb redid the calling of the 5' RACE reads with MiXCR, one entry per CDR3 protein. Of more than 600,000 distinct CDR3 sequences listed, 15% to 20% are singletons. The germline V gene has CDR1 MNHEY and CDR2 SVGAGI. CDR3 length: 11 amino acids. Trimming left V 6 bases short and J 3 bases short, with 6 bases between. Another study also made use of these data, one on T cells expressing NK-cell markers.

The specimen was PBMCs. This chain links TRBV6-5 with TRBJ2-7; no clear D. The sequence was collected from a woman younger than 30 in good health. CDR3 coding DNA: TGTGCCAGCAGGAACTACTACGAGCAGTACTTC. This gives the protein CASRNYYEQYF.